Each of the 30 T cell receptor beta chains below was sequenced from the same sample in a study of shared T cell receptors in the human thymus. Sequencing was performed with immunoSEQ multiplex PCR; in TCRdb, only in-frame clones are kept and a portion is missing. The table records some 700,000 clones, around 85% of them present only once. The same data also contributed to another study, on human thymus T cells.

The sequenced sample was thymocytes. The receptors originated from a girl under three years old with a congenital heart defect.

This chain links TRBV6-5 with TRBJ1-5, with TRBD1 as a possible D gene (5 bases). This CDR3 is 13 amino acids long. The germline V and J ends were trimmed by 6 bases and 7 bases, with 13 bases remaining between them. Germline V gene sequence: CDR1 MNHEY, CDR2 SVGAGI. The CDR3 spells CASSKTREQPQHF. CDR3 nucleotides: TGTGCCAGCAGCAAAACCAGGGAACAGCCCCAGCATTTT.

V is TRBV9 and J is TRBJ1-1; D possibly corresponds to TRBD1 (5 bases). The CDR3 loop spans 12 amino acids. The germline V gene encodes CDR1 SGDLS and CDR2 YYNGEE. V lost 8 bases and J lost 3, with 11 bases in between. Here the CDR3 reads CASRGGDTEAFF. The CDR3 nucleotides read TGTGCCAGTCGTGGGGGGGACACTGAAGCTTTCTTT.

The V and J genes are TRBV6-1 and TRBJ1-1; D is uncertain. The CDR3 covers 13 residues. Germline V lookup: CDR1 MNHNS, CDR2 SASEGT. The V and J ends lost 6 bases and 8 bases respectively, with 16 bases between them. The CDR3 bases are TGTGCCAGCAGGAGGGCTATCCCCCGCGAAGCTTTCTTT. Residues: CASRRAIPREAFF.

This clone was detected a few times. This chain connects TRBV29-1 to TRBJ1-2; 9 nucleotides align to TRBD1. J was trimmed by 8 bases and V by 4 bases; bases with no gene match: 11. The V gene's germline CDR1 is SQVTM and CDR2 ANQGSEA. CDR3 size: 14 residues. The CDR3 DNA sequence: TGCAGCGTTGGGGGGGACAGGGAAGTGAGGGGCTACACCTTC. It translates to CSVGGDREVRGYTF.

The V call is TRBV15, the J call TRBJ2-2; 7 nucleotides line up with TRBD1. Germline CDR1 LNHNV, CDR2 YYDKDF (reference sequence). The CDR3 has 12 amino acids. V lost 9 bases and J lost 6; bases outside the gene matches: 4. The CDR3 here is CATRQGAGELFF. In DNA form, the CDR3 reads TGTGCCACTAGACAGGGAGCCGGGGAGCTGTTTTTT. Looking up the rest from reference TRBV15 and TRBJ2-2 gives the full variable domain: DAMVIQNPRYQVTQFGKPVTLSCSQTLNHNVMYWYQQKSSQAPKLLFHYYDKDFNNEADTPDNFQSRRPNTSFCFLDIRSPGLGDTAMYLCATRQGAGELFFGEGSRLTVL.

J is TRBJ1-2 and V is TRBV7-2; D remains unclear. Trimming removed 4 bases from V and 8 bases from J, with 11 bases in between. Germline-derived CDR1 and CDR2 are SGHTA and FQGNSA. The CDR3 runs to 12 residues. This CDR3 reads CASSYGWSGYTF. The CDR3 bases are TGTGCCAGCAGCTACGGGTGGTCCGGCTACACCTTC.

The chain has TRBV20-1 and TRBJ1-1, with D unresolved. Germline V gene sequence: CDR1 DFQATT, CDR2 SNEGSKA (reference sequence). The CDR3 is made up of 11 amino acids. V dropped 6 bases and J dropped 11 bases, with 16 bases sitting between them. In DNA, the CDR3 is TGCAGTGCGCGGGCCCGGGGTAGGGCTTTCTTT. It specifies CSARARGRAFF.

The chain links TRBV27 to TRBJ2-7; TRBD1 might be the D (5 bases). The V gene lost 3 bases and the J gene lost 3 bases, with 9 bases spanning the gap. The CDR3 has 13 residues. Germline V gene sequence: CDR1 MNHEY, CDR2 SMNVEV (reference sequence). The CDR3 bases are TGTGCCAGCAGTTTCAGCCAGGGCTACGAGCAGTACTTC. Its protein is CASSFSQGYEQYF.

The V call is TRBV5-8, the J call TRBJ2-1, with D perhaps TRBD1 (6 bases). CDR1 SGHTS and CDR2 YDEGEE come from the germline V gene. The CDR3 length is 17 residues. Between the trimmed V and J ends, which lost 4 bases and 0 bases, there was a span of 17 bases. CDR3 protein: CASSGPSGTNSYNEQFF. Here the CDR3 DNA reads TGTGCCAGCAGCGGCCCCTCCGGGACAAACTCCTACAATGAGCAGTTCTTC. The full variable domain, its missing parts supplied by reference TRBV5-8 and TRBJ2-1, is EAGVTQSPTHLIKTRGQQATLRCSPISGHTSVYWYQQALGLGLQFLLWYDEGEERNRGNFPPRFSGRQFPNYSSELNVNALELEDSALYLCASSGPSGTNSYNEQFFGPGTRLTVL.

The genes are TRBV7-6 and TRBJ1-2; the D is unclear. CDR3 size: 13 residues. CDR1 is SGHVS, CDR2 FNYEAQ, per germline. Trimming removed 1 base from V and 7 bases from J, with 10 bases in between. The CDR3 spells CASSLGPRSGYTF. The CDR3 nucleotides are TGTGCCAGCAGCTTAGGGCCTAGGAGTGGCTACACCTTC.

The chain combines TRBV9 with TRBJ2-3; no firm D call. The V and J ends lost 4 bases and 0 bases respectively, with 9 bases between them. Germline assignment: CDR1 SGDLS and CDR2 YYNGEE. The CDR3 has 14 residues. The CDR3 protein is CASSPRYSTDTQYF. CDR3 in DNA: TGTGCCAGCAGCCCCAGATACAGCACAGATACGCAGTATTTT.

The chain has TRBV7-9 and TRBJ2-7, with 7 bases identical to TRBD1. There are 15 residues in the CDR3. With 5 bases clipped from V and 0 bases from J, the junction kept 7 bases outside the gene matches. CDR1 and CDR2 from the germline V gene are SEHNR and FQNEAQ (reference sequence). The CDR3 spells CASSLSYRGSYEQYF. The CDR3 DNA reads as TGTGCCAGCAGCCTCTCATACAGGGGCTCCTACGAGCAGTACTTC. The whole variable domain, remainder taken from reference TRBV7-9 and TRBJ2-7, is DTGVSQNPRHKITKRGQNVTFRCDPISEHNRLYWYRQTLGQGPEFLTYFQNEAQLEKSRLLSDRFSAERPKGSFSTLEIQRTEQGDSAMYLCASSLSYRGSYEQYFGPGTRLTVT.

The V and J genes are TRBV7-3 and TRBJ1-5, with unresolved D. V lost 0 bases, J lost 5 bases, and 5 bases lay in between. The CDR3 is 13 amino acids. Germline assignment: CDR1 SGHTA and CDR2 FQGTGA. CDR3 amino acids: CASSLTEDQPQHF. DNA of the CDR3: TGTGCCAGCAGCTTAACAGAGGATCAGCCCCAGCATTTT.

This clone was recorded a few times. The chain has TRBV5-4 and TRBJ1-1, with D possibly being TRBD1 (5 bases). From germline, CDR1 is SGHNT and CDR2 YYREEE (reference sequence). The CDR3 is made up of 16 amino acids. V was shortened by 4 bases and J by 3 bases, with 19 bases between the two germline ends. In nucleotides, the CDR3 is TGTGCCAGCAGCCAGAAGGGGCAGGGTGAGGACACTGAAGCTTTCTTT. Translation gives CASSQKGQGEDTEAFF.

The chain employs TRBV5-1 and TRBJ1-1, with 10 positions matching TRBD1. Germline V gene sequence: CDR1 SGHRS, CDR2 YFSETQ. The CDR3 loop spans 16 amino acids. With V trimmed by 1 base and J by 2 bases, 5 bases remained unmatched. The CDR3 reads CASSLSGQGSNTEAFF. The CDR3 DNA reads TGCGCCAGCAGCTTGTCGGGACAGGGGAGTAACACTGAAGCTTTCTTT.

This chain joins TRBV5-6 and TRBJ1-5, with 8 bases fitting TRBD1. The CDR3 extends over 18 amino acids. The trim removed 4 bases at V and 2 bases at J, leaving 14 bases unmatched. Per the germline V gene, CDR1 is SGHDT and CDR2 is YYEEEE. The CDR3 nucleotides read TGTGCCAGCAGCGACCGAACAGGGGGGGGAGCCGGCAATCAGCCCCAGCATTTT. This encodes CASSDRTGGGAGNQPQHF.

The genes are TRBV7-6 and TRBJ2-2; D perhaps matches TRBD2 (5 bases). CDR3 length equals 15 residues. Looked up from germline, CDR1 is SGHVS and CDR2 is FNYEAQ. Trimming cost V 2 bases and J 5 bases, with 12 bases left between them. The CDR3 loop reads CASSLSPGTTGELFF. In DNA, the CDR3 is TGTGCCAGCAGCTTAAGCCCGGGAACAACCGGGGAGCTGTTTTTT.

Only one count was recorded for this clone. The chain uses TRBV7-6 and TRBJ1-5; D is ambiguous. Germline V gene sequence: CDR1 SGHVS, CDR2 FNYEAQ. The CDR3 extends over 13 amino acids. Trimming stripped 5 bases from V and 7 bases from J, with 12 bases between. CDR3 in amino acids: CASSLRTDQPQHF. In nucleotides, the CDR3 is TGTGCCAGCAGCCTGCGTACAGACCAGCCCCAGCATTTT.

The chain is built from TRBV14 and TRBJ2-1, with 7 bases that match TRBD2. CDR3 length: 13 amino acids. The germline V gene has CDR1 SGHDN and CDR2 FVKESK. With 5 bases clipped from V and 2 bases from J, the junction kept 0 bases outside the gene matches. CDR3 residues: CASSGGAYNEQFF. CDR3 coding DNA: TGTGCCAGCAGCGGGGGGGCCTACAATGAGCAGTTCTTC.

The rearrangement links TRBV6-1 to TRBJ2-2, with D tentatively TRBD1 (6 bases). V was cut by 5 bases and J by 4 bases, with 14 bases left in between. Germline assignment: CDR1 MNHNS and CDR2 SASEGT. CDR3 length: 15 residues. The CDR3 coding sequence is TGTGCCAGCAGTTCCGGGACATCTACCACCGGGGAGCTGTTTTTT. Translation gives CASSSGTSTTGELFF.

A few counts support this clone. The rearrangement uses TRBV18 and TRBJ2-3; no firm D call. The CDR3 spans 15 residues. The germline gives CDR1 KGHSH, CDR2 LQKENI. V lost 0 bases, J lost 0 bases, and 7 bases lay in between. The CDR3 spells CASSPPAPSTDTQYF. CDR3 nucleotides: TGTGCCAGCTCACCACCGGCACCTAGCACAGATACGCAGTATTTT.

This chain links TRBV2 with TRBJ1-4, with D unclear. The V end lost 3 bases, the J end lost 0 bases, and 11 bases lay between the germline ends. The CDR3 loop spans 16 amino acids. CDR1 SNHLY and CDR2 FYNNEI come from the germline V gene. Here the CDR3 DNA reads TGTGCCAGCAGTGAGGGCCAGAACACAACTAATGAAAAACTGTTTTTT. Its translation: CASSEGQNTTNEKLFF.

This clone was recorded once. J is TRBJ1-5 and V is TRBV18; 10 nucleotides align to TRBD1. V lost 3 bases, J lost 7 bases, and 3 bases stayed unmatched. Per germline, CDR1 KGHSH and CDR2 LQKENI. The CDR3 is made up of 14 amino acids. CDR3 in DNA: TGTGCCAGCTCACCCCGGGACAGGGGACAGCCCCAGCATTTT. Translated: CASSPRDRGQPQHF.

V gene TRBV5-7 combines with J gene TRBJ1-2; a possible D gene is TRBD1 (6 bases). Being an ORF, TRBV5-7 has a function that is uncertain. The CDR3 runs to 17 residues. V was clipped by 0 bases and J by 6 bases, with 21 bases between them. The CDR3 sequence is CASSLESICRGYHGYTF. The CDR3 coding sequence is TGTGCCAGCAGCTTGGAATCTATTTGTAGGGGGTACCATGGCTACACCTTC.

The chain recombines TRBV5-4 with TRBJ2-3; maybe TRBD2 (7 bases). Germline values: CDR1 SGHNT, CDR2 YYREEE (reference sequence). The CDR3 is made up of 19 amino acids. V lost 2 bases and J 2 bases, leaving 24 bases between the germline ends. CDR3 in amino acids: CASSLKGGRRGPSTDTQYF. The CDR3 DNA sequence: TGTGCCAGCAGCTTAAAAGGTGGTCGGCGGGGGCCATCCACAGATACGCAGTATTTT.

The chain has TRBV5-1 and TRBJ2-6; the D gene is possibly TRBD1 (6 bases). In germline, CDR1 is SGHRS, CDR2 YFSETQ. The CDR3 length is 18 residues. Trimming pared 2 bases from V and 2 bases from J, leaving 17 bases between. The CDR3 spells CASSLTQGSNPGANVLTF. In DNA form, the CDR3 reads TGCGCCAGCAGCTTAACACAGGGTTCCAATCCTGGGGCCAACGTCCTGACTTTC.

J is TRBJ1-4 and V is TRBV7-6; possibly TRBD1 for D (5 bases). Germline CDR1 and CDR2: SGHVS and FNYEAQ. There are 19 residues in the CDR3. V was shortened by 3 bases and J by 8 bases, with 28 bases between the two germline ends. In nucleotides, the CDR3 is TGTGCCAGCAGCTTCGGGCGCCGGCGTGGGGGGAGGGCGGGCGAAAAACTGTTTTTT. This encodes CASSFGRRRGGRAGEKLFF. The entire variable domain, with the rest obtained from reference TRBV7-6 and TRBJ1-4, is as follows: GAGVSQSPRYKVTKRGQDVALRCDPISGHVSLYWYRQALGQGPEFLTYFNYEAQQDKSGLPNDRFSAERPEGSISTLTIQRTEQRDSAMYRCASSFGRRRGGRAGEKLFFGSGTQLSVL.

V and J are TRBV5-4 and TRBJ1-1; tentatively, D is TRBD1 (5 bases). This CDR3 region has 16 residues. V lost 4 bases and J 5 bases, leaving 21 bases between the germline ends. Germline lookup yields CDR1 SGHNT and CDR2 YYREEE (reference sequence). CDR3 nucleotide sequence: TGTGCCAGCAGCGAAAAAACCTTTGACACAGGAACTGAAGCTTTCTTT. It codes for CASSEKTFDTGTEAFF.

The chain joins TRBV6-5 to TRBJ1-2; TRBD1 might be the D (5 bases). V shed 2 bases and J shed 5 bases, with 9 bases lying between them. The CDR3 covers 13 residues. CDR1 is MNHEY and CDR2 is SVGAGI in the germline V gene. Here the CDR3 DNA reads TGTGCCAGCAGTTACACCGGGGGGTATGGCTACACCTTC. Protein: CASSYTGGYGYTF.

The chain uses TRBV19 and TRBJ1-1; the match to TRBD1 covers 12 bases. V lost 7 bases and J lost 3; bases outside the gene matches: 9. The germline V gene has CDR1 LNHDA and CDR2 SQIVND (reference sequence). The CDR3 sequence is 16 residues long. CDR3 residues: CASMPGQGASDTEAFF. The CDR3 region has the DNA TGTGCCAGTATGCCGGGACAGGGGGCATCGGACACTGAAGCTTTCTTT. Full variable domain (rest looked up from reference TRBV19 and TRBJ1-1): DGGITQSPKYLFRKEGQNVTLSCEQNLNHDAMYWYRQDPGQGLRLIYYSQIVNDFQKGDIAEGYSVSREKKESFPLTVTSAQKNPTAFYLCASMPGQGASDTEAFFGQGTRLTVV.